This T cell receptor (beta chain) was sequenced during a study of shared clonotypes between healthy human individuals. As for the study in general: CD4 naive and memory got three plates each, CD8 naive two, CD8 memory one. Whole-study results and caveats: Some clonotypes were shared by all four sorted-subset donors, while others were not shared. The non-shared ones had lower generation probabilities than the shared ones. Since donors were few, the genetic and exposure-history diversity represented was limited.

Naive CD4+ cells were CD45RA-selected; the remaining cells were memory. TCRdb's table, derived via immunoSEQ multiplex PCR, lists solely in-frame clones and lacks some. This table has a few hundred thousand clones, about 73% appearing once. This CDR3 has 15 residues. The V segment lost 2 bases and the J segment 3 bases; nucleotides outside the gene matches: 4. Germline V gene data show CDR1 as LGHNT and CDR2 as FRNRAP. Turning to this clone: The antigen remains unidentified.

This chain uses TRBV12-5 with TRBJ2-1; 7 nucleotides line up with TRBD2. The sequencing sample was made of memory CD4+ T cells sorted from blood. The subset here: CD45RA-negative fraction. The receptor was isolated from a man aged 25-40 years in good health. The CDR3: CASGLTAGDYNEQFF. The DNA for the CDR3 is TGTGCTAGTGGTTTGACGGCGGGAGACTACAATGAGCAGTTCTTC.